The rows below give T cell receptor beta chains drawn from one sample of a study of T cell changes during pregnancy in multiple sclerosis. Profiling relied on immunoSEQ multiplex PCR, and the TCRdb table lists in-frame clones only, not all of them. Of about 47,000 clones in the sample, more than 85% were seen once. Sequencing used peripheral blood, obtained in the third trimester of pregnancy. The receptors were gathered from a female donor with multiple sclerosis, enrolled in a pregnancy study. Both conserved end residues are part of each CDR3. The order of the fields is V gene, CDR3 length, D gene, J gene, CDR3 protein. The D gene is left open where the match is weak.

v_call: TRBV6-6; cdr3_length: 14; d_call: -; j_call: TRBJ2-4; cdr3_aa: CASSYSGLADIQYF
v_call: TRBV5-6; cdr3_length: 11; d_call: -; j_call: TRBJ1-1; cdr3_aa: CASSTNAEAFF
v_call: TRBV28; cdr3_length: 19; d_call: TRBD2; j_call: TRBJ2-6; cdr3_aa: CASSLMGTSGASGANVLTF
v_call: TRBV6-5; cdr3_length: 15; d_call: -; j_call: TRBJ2-1; cdr3_aa: CASSLDGSYNNEQFF
v_call: TRBV5-6; cdr3_length: 16; d_call: TRBD1; j_call: TRBJ1-5; cdr3_aa: CASSLSGGQGHQPQHF
v_call: TRBV7-9; cdr3_length: 15; d_call: -; j_call: TRBJ2-1; cdr3_aa: CASSLSGSLSNEQFF
v_call: TRBV19; cdr3_length: 17; d_call: TRBD1; j_call: TRBJ2-7; cdr3_aa: CASSRNLDRGYPYEQYF
v_call: TRBV5-1; cdr3_length: 14; d_call: -; j_call: TRBJ2-3; cdr3_aa: CASSLWQGTDTQYF
v_call: TRBV5-1; cdr3_length: 14; d_call: -; j_call: TRBJ2-1; cdr3_aa: CASSLGGPRDEQFF
v_call: TRBV18; cdr3_length: 15; d_call: TRBD1; j_call: TRBJ1-4; cdr3_aa: CASSPEQGYREKLFF
v_call: TRBV6-6; cdr3_length: 13; d_call: -; j_call: TRBJ2-3; cdr3_aa: CASRSSGTDTQYF
v_call: TRBV27; cdr3_length: 12; d_call: TRBD1; j_call: TRBJ1-2; cdr3_aa: CASRIGQAGYTF
v_call: TRBV18; cdr3_length: 16; d_call: TRBD1; j_call: TRBJ1-5; cdr3_aa: CASSQIDRGLRQPQHF
v_call: TRBV19; cdr3_length: 15; d_call: TRBD1; j_call: TRBJ1-5; cdr3_aa: CASSIRDRERQPQHF
v_call: TRBV27; cdr3_length: 16; d_call: -; j_call: TRBJ1-1; cdr3_aa: CASSFGAVSRNTEAFF
v_call: TRBV6-5; cdr3_length: 14; d_call: TRBD1; j_call: TRBJ1-3; cdr3_aa: CASTDRAPGNTIYF
v_call: TRBV7-2; cdr3_length: 13; d_call: -; j_call: TRBJ1-1; cdr3_aa: CASSPLWTDKAFF
v_call: TRBV2; cdr3_length: 13; d_call: TRBD1; j_call: TRBJ1-1; cdr3_aa: CASSPGQGRVAFF
v_call: TRBV28; cdr3_length: 15; d_call: TRBD1; j_call: TRBJ2-7; cdr3_aa: CASSPGGQGSYEQYF
v_call: TRBV4-3; cdr3_length: 17; d_call: TRBD2; j_call: TRBJ2-2; cdr3_aa: CASSQDVAGGVTGELFF
v_call: TRBV7-8; cdr3_length: 13; d_call: -; j_call: TRBJ1-1; cdr3_aa: CASTTSGGIEAFF
v_call: TRBV9; cdr3_length: 16; d_call: TRBD2; j_call: TRBJ2-3; cdr3_aa: CASSPGLAGRTDTQYF
v_call: TRBV30; cdr3_length: 14; d_call: -; j_call: TRBJ2-7; cdr3_aa: CAWRKGVVVYEQYF
v_call: TRBV6-5; cdr3_length: 16; d_call: TRBD2; j_call: TRBJ2-1; cdr3_aa: CASSYAVVAGVNEQFF
v_call: TRBV25-1; cdr3_length: 10; d_call: -; j_call: TRBJ2-3; cdr3_aa: CASASNTQYF
v_call: TRBV6-4; cdr3_length: 15; d_call: TRBD2; j_call: TRBJ2-1; cdr3_aa: CASSVRGERNNEQFF
v_call: TRBV19; cdr3_length: 15; d_call: TRBD2; j_call: TRBJ2-3; cdr3_aa: CASSPSGRSTDTQYF
v_call: TRBV19; cdr3_length: 16; d_call: TRBD2; j_call: TRBJ2-1; cdr3_aa: CASSILNPAGVGEQFF
v_call: TRBV11-3; cdr3_length: 15; d_call: -; j_call: TRBJ2-1; cdr3_aa: CASSSVAEGWGEQFF
v_call: TRBV6-4; cdr3_length: 11; d_call: -; j_call: TRBJ1-2; cdr3_aa: CANVEKEGYTF
v_call: TRBV5-1; cdr3_length: 15; d_call: -; j_call: -; cdr3_aa: CASSLASRTDDEQYF
v_call: TRBV25-1; cdr3_length: 16; d_call: TRBD1; j_call: TRBJ1-1; cdr3_aa: CASSETPGQGAGEAFF
v_call: TRBV9; cdr3_length: 14; d_call: TRBD2; j_call: TRBJ2-7; cdr3_aa: CASSPGGTTYEQYF
v_call: TRBV6-1; cdr3_length: 15; d_call: -; j_call: TRBJ2-7; cdr3_aa: CASSDIGRTTLQQYF
v_call: TRBV5-6; cdr3_length: 13; d_call: -; j_call: TRBJ2-3; cdr3_aa: CASSLHREGTQYF
v_call: TRBV9; cdr3_length: 18; d_call: TRBD2; j_call: TRBJ2-3; cdr3_aa: CASSPTSLAGLGTDTQYF
v_call: TRBV5-1; cdr3_length: 13; d_call: TRBD1; j_call: TRBJ1-6; cdr3_aa: CASSRQGNSPLHF
v_call: TRBV19; cdr3_length: 15; d_call: TRBD1; j_call: TRBJ2-1; cdr3_aa: CASSVDRALNNEQFF
v_call: TRBV19; cdr3_length: 18; d_call: TRBD1; j_call: TRBJ1-5; cdr3_aa: CASKGTGGKSAPDQPQHF
v_call: TRBV4-3; cdr3_length: 18; d_call: -; j_call: TRBJ2-4; cdr3_aa: CASSQRLDALLAKNIQYF
v_call: TRBV7-2; cdr3_length: 15; d_call: -; j_call: TRBJ1-3; cdr3_aa: CASSPDRNRGNTIYF
v_call: TRBV15; cdr3_length: 13; d_call: TRBD2; j_call: TRBJ2-7; cdr3_aa: CATGRGGEHEQYF
v_call: TRBV4-3; cdr3_length: 16; d_call: -; j_call: TRBJ1-2; cdr3_aa: CASSPNQWLGAGGYTF
v_call: TRBV4-3; cdr3_length: 17; d_call: -; j_call: TRBJ2-6; cdr3_aa: CASSQGQEYSGANVLTF
v_call: TRBV11-1; cdr3_length: 15; d_call: TRBD1; j_call: TRBJ1-1; cdr3_aa: CASSADRGRGTEAFF
v_call: TRBV2; cdr3_length: 14; d_call: -; j_call: TRBJ2-5; cdr3_aa: CASRARAIEETQYF
v_call: TRBV2; cdr3_length: 16; d_call: TRBD2; j_call: TRBJ2-1; cdr3_aa: CASSGGTSGRYNEQFF